This TCR beta chain was found in a study of T cell responses to AZD1222 COVID-19 vaccine. Study-level points and caveats: The number of AZD1222 recipients seropositive at baseline was only five to seven.

Turning to this clone: What it recognizes is unknown.

This CDR3 spans 16 amino acids. The junction had 10 bases not matched to a gene; V was cut back by 6 bases and J by 2 bases. Germline assignment: CDR1 SNHLY and CDR2 FYNNEI. Clones were read by immunoSEQ multiplex PCR, and TCRdb kept only the in-frame ones, dropping some. The data show about 100,000 clones, over 75% seen once. This TCR was sampled from an adult in good health. The genes are TRBV2 and TRBJ1-3; TRBD1 agrees at 7 bases. The specimen comprised peripheral blood, sampled on day 0 of AZD1222 vaccination. The CDR3 DNA follows: TGTGCCAGCAGCCATAAAACGACAGGGACTGGAAACACCATATATTTT. Translating gives CASSHKTTGTGNTIYF.